One sample yielded the 8 T cell receptor beta chains listed below, sequenced in a study of shared clonotypes between healthy human individuals. The method was immunoSEQ multiplex PCR; TCRdb's version includes in-frame clones alone and lacks a portion of them. The top ten hold approximately 0.3% of the sample, which has under 600,000 clones, roughly 98% seen once. Positive CCR7 selection of CD45RO-negative cells yielded the naive CD8 cells, and terminally differentiated effector memory CD45RA+ cells were excluded. Source material: naive CD8+ T cells sorted from blood. Receptor source: a young man in good health.

The CDR3 region has the DNA TGTGCCAGCAGTTTACAGGGTTTCGCGAACGAGCAGTACTTC. Protein sequence: CASSLQGFANEQYF. The chain uses TRBV27 and TRBJ2-7; D is perhaps TRBD1 (5 bases). With 2 bases removed from V and 5 bases from J, the gap between germline ends came to 13 bases. The CDR3 totals 14 residues. The V gene's germline CDR1 is MNHEY and CDR2 SMNVEV (reference sequence).

The genes are TRBV11-2 and TRBJ2-1; D ambiguous. Trimming took 5 bases from V and 7 from J, leaving 15 bases between them. Germline-derived CDR1 and CDR2 are SGHAT and FQNNGV. This CDR3 contains 14 residues. CDR3 coding DNA: TGTGCCAGCAGCCTTACCCGCAATGGGAATGAGCAGTTCTTC. This gives the protein CASSLTRNGNEQFF. Filled out from reference TRBV11-2 and TRBJ2-1, the complete variable domain reads EAGVAQSPRYKIIEKRQSVAFWCNPISGHATLYWYQQILGQGPKLLIQFQNNGVVDDSQLPKDRFSAERLKGVDSTLKIQPAKLEDSAVYLCASSLTRNGNEQFFGPGTRLTVL.

This rearrangement joins TRBV5-6 to TRBJ2-1; D gene uncertain. Germline loops: CDR1 SGHDT, CDR2 YYEEEE. V shed 0 bases and J shed 12 bases, with 13 bases lying between them. This CDR3 has 13 amino acids. The CDR3 here is CASSLADLLGQFF. The CDR3, as DNA: TGTGCCAGCAGCTTGGCCGACCTGTTGGGGCAGTTCTTC. The variable domain in full, completed from reference TRBV5-6 and TRBJ2-1, reads DAGVTQSPTHLIKTRGQQVTLRCSPKSGHDTVSWYQQALGQGPQFIFQYYEEEERQRGNFPDRFSGHQFPNYSSELNVNALLLGDSALYLCASSLADLLGQFFGPGTRLTVL.

The chain employs TRBV28 and TRBJ1-5; 7 bases agree with TRBD1. Germline V gene data show CDR1 as MDHEN and CDR2 as SYDVKM. This CDR3 is 16 amino acids long. The J segment lost 3 bases and the V segment lost 3 bases, leaving 8 bases of the junction unmatched. For the CDR3, the DNA is TGTGCCAGCAGTTTTAGATCGACAGGGATCAATCAGCCCCAGCATTTT. This translates into CASSFRSTGINQPQHF.

This clone was observed once. This chain links TRBV28 with TRBJ1-1; a possible D gene is TRBD1 (5 bases). The CDR3 is made up of 16 amino acids. Germline CDR1 is MDHEN and CDR2 is SYDVKM. V was cut by 4 bases and J by 1 base, with 16 bases left in between. CDR3: CASSSPGLPPNTEAFF. The CDR3 DNA sequence: TGTGCCAGCAGTTCCCCAGGGCTCCCCCCGAACACTGAAGCTTTCTTT.

The chain joins TRBV6-5 to TRBJ2-2; no firm D call. The CDR3 is 11 residues long. V was clipped by 7 bases and J by 7 bases, with 7 bases between them. Germline loops: CDR1 MNHEY, CDR2 SVGAGI. The CDR3 DNA reads TGTGCCAGCATGTTATTCGGGGAGCTGTTTTTT. The encoded protein is CASMLFGELFF.

This sequence joins TRBV15 and TRBJ2-5; 7 bases are shared with TRBD2. Germline V gene sequence: CDR1 LNHNV, CDR2 YYDKDF (reference sequence). The CDR3 loop spans 15 amino acids. The trim removed 5 bases at V and 5 bases at J, leaving 11 bases unmatched. The CDR3 nucleotides are TGTGCCACCAGCCCAACCGCGGGAGCGAGGGAGACCCAGTACTTC. This codes for CATSPTAGARETQYF.

The CDR3 DNA reads as TGTGCCAGCACCAATCCCGCCCTAGCGGGAGTAGCCTACGAGCAGTACTTC. This codes for CASTNPALAGVAYEQYF. The rearrangement links TRBV7-9 to TRBJ2-7, with TRBD2 matching 10 bases. V dropped 7 bases and J dropped 2; count of bases not matched to a gene: 14. The CDR3 runs 17 residues. Germline values: CDR1 SEHNR, CDR2 FQNEAQ (reference sequence).